This T cell receptor (beta chain) was documented in a study of beta chain features in type 1 diabetes (dated by TCRdb to between 2017 and 2018). In the study overall: Patients and healthy donors did not differ in mean age, gender distribution, total cell number or subset yield. Whereas all 28 donors provided naive and central memory subsets, regulatory and stem cell-like memory subsets were isolated from just 8 patients and roughly eight healthy donors. Across all samples, about 110 million sorted cells were examined, and cell number per subset correlated strongly with RNA yield. In the study, recently diagnosed type 1 diabetes patients and matched healthy donors were compared on the TCRB repertoires of their sorted circulating CD4+ T cell subsets.

As regards this clone: Its antigen specificity is not known. Qualities for individual bases were not recorded, and no much larger clone is one base off.

A single peripheral blood draw of around 0.11 L on average was collected from each donor into heparinised tubes. A BD FACSAria II and a panel including CD45RO, CCR7, CD25, CD127, CD95 and CD27 were used to sort naive, central memory, regulatory and stem cell-like memory CD4+ T cells. Every sorted population had a purity above 95%. PBMCs were isolated immediately by Lymphoprep density gradient centrifugation and stained directly without culture. To minimize batch effects, samples were stained and sorted in pairs, one healthy donor with one patient per experiment. V ends up 5 bases short and J 2 bases short, with an unmatched junction base count of 4. The germline V gene supplies CDR1 SGHTA and CDR2 FQGNSA. Spanning cysteine to phenylalanine, the CDR3 consists of 14 amino acids. The entry retains the CDR3 DNA only, 42 bases that are in frame from base 1. Overall study outcomes, separate from this receptor: Type 1 diabetes patients showed a moderate but significant shortening of TCRB CDR3 length in all four CD4+ subsets. At VDJ recombination sites, patients with type 1 diabetes made fewer insertions and deleted more nucleotides, a pattern implying thymic rearrangement abnormalities. Shorter templates might have been favored by PCR, but patient and control samples were amplified and corrected together, so both groups would have been affected equally by any skew. Because cDNA was sequenced instead of genomic DNA, highly expressing activated cells could be over-represented, though the groups showed no difference in activation or CD3 levels. Only small numbers of individuals were included in the HLA sub-analyses, which left unresolved whether HLA type had any influence on TCRB rearrangement. The naive, central memory and regulatory TCRB repertoires appeared to resemble one another more closely among patients than among healthy donors.

The High Capacity cDNA Reverse Transcription Kit was used to reverse transcribe all of the isolated RNA, meaning that expressed TCRB transcripts were what got sequenced. Deep immunoSEQ sequencing was applied to naive, central memory and regulatory T cell samples, giving an average of roughly 3.3 million total reads per sample. Sorted cells were lysed in RLT buffer, and RNA was extracted using DNase-treated RNeasy Micro or Mini kits according to cell number. Each cell subset was processed separately to prevent cross-contamination, with patient and healthy donor samples processed together. TCRB sequences were amplified from cDNA with the immunoSEQ multiplex PCR, producing 87-bp fragments spanning the CDR3 region. Amplicons were sequenced on the Illumina HiSeq platform. The authors processed their data as follows. PCR bias was corrected computationally using synthetic template baselines, and reads within Hamming distance 2 were collapsed, with unmergeable singletons discarded. Reads were aligned against IMGT so that V, D and J genes, CDR3 length and insertions or deletions at six rearrangement sites could be assigned. Within each subset, clonotype counts were normalized to sorted cell number, and only after that were true diversity and Gini coefficients computed with the tcR R package. Repertoire sharing was quantified using the overlap coefficient calculated on TCRB nucleotide sequences. The table was pulled from immuneACCESS by TCRdb, which kept in-frame rearrangements only. Such tables lose some clones; where checked, under half of the loss comes from unresolved V genes, and the rest has no known cause. The V and J calls and clone size were taken over from that table, and D and trimming were inferred from the DNA. The sample table contains 200,000 to 300,000 clones; only one count was recorded for about 26% of them. In total, the top ten clones hold approximately 4% of the sample.

Sequenced input: central memory CD4+ T cells from blood. The TCR comes from a man younger than 40 in good health. The rearrangement combines TRBV7-2 with TRBJ2-3; 7 central nucleotides agree with TRBD1. The nucleotide sequence is given as TGTGCCAGCAGCAGGGACAGAGACACAGATACGCAGTATTTT. Its coded protein is CASSRDRDTDTQYF. The reference TRBV7-2 and TRBJ2-3 proteins fill in what lies around the CDR3, so the full variable domain reads GAGVSQSPSNKVTEKGKDVELRCDPISGHTALYWYRQSLGQGLEFLIYFQGNSAPDKSGLPSDRFSAERTGGSVSTLTIQRTQQEDSAVYLCASSRDRDTDTQYFGPGTRLTVL.